Following are 21 T cell receptor beta chains from one sample sequenced in a study of beta chain features in type 1 diabetes. The whole isolated RNA underwent reverse transcription, so sequencing captured expressed TCRB transcripts. Here immunoSEQ multiplex PCR was the method, and the copy in TCRdb shows in-frame clones only, minus some. The repertoire holds 970,000 or so clones, with about 17% as singletons. The sequenced material came from naive CD4+ T cells from blood. Receptors originate from a woman under 30 in good health.

There are a few counts of this clone. At one end the junction does not follow the germline gene, possibly because of a read error. The J gene is TRBJ2-5, the V gene TRBV10-3; 10 bases are a match to TRBD2. Germline CDR1 is ENHRY and CDR2 is SYGVKD. This CDR3 contains 16 residues. Here the CDR3 DNA reads TGTGCCATCAGTGAGGGAGCGGGAGGGCCCCAAGGGACCCAGTACTTC. Encoded protein: CAISEGAGGPQGTQYF.

This clone was detected only a few times. The gene calls are TRBV11-2 and TRBJ2-5; D might be TRBD2 (5 bases). From germline, CDR1 is SGHAT and CDR2 FQNNGV. The CDR3 length is 13 residues. V gave up 3 bases and J gave up 0 bases, with 5 bases separating them. The chain's CDR3 is CASSLEDQETQYF. The CDR3, as DNA: TGTGCCAGCAGCTTGGAGGACCAAGAGACCCAGTACTTC.

V and J are TRBV27 and TRBJ2-7; tentative D call: TRBD1 (7 bases). The germline V gene encodes CDR1 MNHEY and CDR2 SMNVEV (reference sequence). The germline V and J ends were trimmed by 8 bases and 2 bases, with 16 bases remaining between them. There are 14 residues in the CDR3. The CDR3 is CASRRGTVAYEQYF. In DNA form, the CDR3 reads TGTGCCAGCCGGCGCGGGACAGTCGCCTACGAGCAGTACTTC.

The rearrangement links TRBV5-1 to TRBJ2-1; D remains unclear. The CDR3 length is 13 residues. CDR1 is SGHRS and CDR2 is YFSETQ in the germline V gene. The DNA of the CDR3 is TGCGCAACGTACAACCCCGGTGAGGCTGAGCAGTTCTTC. It specifies CATYNPGEAEQFF. Together with reference TRBV5-1 and TRBJ2-1, the CDR3 gives the full variable domain: KAGVTQTPRYLIKTRGQQVTLSCSPISGHRSVSWYQQTPGQGLQFLFEYFSETQRNKGNFPGRFSGRQFSNSRSEMNVSTLELGDSALYLCATYNPGEAEQFFGPGTRLTVL.

This chain uses TRBV6-5 with TRBJ2-2; no firm D call. Germline CDR1 and CDR2: MNHEY and SVGAGI. The ends were cut back, 8 bases at V and 1 base at J, with 14 bases in the middle. The CDR3 has 15 residues. CDR3 coding DNA: TGTGCCAGCCAGAAGTGGGATCGGAACACCGGGGAGCTGTTTTTT. It codes for CASQKWDRNTGELFF.

This clone has only a few counts. CDR3 in DNA: TGTGCCGGTGGGGAGACCCAGTACTTC. The encoded protein is CAGGETQYF. The chain combines TRBV7-9 with TRBJ2-5, with D hard to call. Looked up from germline, CDR1 is SEHNR and CDR2 is FQNEAQ (reference sequence). The ends were cut back, 11 bases at V and 5 bases at J, with 6 bases in the middle. This CDR3 has 9 amino acids. The variable domain in full, with the rest retrieved from reference TRBV7-9 and TRBJ2-5, is DTGVSQNPRHKITKRGQNVTFRCDPISEHNRLYWYRQTLGQGPEFLTYFQNEAQLEKSRLLSDRFSAERPKGSFSTLEIQRTEQGDSAMYLCAGGETQYFGPGTRLLVL.

This clone came up a few times. V usage is TRBV7-6 and J usage is TRBJ1-5; the match to TRBD1 covers 11 bases. The germline V gene encodes CDR1 SGHVS and CDR2 FNYEAQ. CDR3 size: 17 residues. After removal of 5 bases from V and 6 bases from J, the junction contained 12 bases not matched to a gene. In nucleotides, the CDR3 is TGTGCCAGCAGCCAGGTCCGGGACAGGGGGACCTCTCAGCCCCAGCATTTT. It encodes CASSQVRDRGTSQPQHF.

The V gene is TRBV9, the J gene TRBJ1-1; D gene unclear. The CDR3 totals 15 residues. Germline values: CDR1 SGDLS, CDR2 YYNGEE. Trimming shortened V by 0 bases and J by 4 bases, and 13 bases separated the two germline ends. The CDR3 spells CASSVVSSGITEAFF. The CDR3 DNA reads as TGTGCCAGCAGCGTAGTGTCCAGCGGGATCACTGAAGCTTTCTTT.

There are a few counts of this clone. This chain connects TRBV7-2 to TRBJ2-3; the match to TRBD2 covers 13 bases. The germline gives CDR1 SGHTA, CDR2 FQGNSA. V shed 4 bases, J shed 4 bases, and the junction held 5 bases outside the gene matches. CDR3 length: 16 residues. The DNA of the CDR3 is TGTGCCAGCAGCTGGAGACTAGCGGGAGGTTCAGATACGCAGTATTTT. Its protein is CASSWRLAGGSDTQYF.

This clone was seen a handful of times. This chain joins TRBV23-1 and TRBJ2-4, with TRBD1 matching over 9 bases. TRBV23-1 belongs to the ORF category, with a function that is uncertain. The CDR3 totals 14 residues. Here the CDR3 DNA reads TGCGTCTACAGGGGGCGCCGGACCAAAAACATTCAGTACTTC. Translated, it gives CVYRGRRTKNIQYF.

This clone was found a few times. The J gene is TRBJ2-5, the V gene TRBV2; D uncertain. The V and J ends lost 7 bases and 1 base respectively, with 4 bases between them. CDR1 is SNHLY, CDR2 FYNNEI, per germline. The CDR3 is 11 amino acids. In DNA form, the CDR3 reads TGTGCCAGCACCGTCCAAGAGACCCAGTACTTC. It codes for CASTVQETQYF.

The chain has TRBV11-1 and TRBJ2-2, with 13 bases that match TRBD2. Per the germline V gene, CDR1 is SGHAT and CDR2 is FQDESV (reference sequence). CDR3 length equals 16 residues. The V gene end was trimmed by 5 bases and the J gene end by 5 bases; junction bases not matched to a gene: 5. The CDR3 coding sequence is TGTGCCAGCAGCGAAGGACTAGCGGGAGAGACCGGGGAGCTGTTTTTT. Its protein is CASSEGLAGETGELFF.

This clone was seen more than once but under ten times. CDR3 in amino acids: CASSYRQGVQFF. The CDR3 DNA reads TGTGCCAGCAGTTACCGCCAGGGTGTGCAGTTCTTC. The gene calls are TRBV6-5 and TRBJ2-1, with a weak D call TRBD1 (5 bases). This CDR3 comprises 12 residues. Trimming took off 2 bases at V and 12 bases at J, with 11 bases between the two ends. Germline V gene data show CDR1 as MNHEY and CDR2 as SVGAGI.

The rearrangement links TRBV15 to TRBJ2-5, with D possibly being TRBD2 (6 bases). This CDR3 spans 15 amino acids. Germline CDR1 and CDR2: LNHNV and YYDKDF (reference sequence). V was trimmed by 6 bases and J by 2 bases, leaving 16 bases between them. This CDR3 reads CATSRETSSQETQYF. The CDR3 region has the DNA TGTGCCACCAGTAGGGAAACTAGCAGTCAAGAGACCCAGTACTTC.

The chain uses TRBV18 and TRBJ2-7; 12 nucleotides agree with TRBD2. V gave up 3 bases and J gave up 5 bases; unmatched junction bases: 8. Germline V gene lookup returns CDR1 KGHSH and CDR2 LQKENI. The CDR3 extends over 16 amino acids. The CDR3: CASSPPRLAGGHEQYF. As DNA, the CDR3 is TGTGCCAGCTCACCTCCACGTCTAGCGGGAGGGCACGAGCAGTACTTC.

This chain joins TRBV6-6 and TRBJ2-7; TRBD1 matches 9 bases. Germline V gives CDR1 MNHNY, CDR2 SVGAGI (reference sequence). The CDR3 sequence is 15 residues long. The J segment lost 6 bases and the V segment lost 0 bases, leaving 6 bases of the junction unmatched. CDR3 sequence reads: CASSYSGTGIIEQYF. The DNA of the CDR3 is TGTGCCAGCAGTTACTCCGGGACAGGGATTATCGAGCAGTACTTC.

J is TRBJ2-1 and V is TRBV4-3; the match to TRBD2 covers 7 bases. J gave up 7 bases and V 0 bases, and 6 bases lay outside the gene matches. Germline loops: CDR1 LGHNA, CDR2 YSLEER. The CDR3 loop spans 15 amino acids. CDR3 nucleotide sequence: TGCGCCAGCAGCCAAGAATTTTCGCGGGGGAATGAGCAGTTCTTC. It specifies CASSQEFSRGNEQFF.

The chain links TRBV29-1 to TRBJ2-1; unclear D gene. From germline, CDR1 is SQVTM and CDR2 ANQGSEA. Trimming took 6 bases from V and 2 from J, leaving 5 bases between them. CDR3 size: 11 residues. In DNA form, the CDR3 reads TGCAGCGTCCGGGCCTACAATGAGCAGTTCTTC. It codes for CSVRAYNEQFF.

This clone turned up a few times. V and J are TRBV6-1 and TRBJ2-4, with D possibly being TRBD1 or TRBD2 (7 bases each). Germline loops: CDR1 MNHNS, CDR2 SASEGT. The CDR3 loop spans 13 amino acids. V dropped 2 bases and J dropped 13 bases, with 15 bases sitting between them. DNA of the CDR3: TGTGCCAGCAGTGAAAGGGGGCTAGCGGTACAGTACTTC. It is translated as CASSERGLAVQYF.

This clone was detected only a few times. The chain recombines TRBV2 with TRBJ2-1; no clear D gene. The germline V gene encodes CDR1 SNHLY and CDR2 FYNNEI. Trimming removed 0 bases from V and 4 bases from J, with 7 bases in between. The CDR3 is made up of 14 amino acids. This CDR3 reads CASSEAGRYNEQFF. The CDR3 nucleotides read TGTGCCAGCAGTGAAGCGGGCCGGTACAATGAGCAGTTCTTC.

The chain joins TRBV25-1 to TRBJ2-7; 10 nucleotides line up with TRBD1. Germline V lookup: CDR1 MGHDK, CDR2 SYGVNS. J was trimmed by 2 bases and V by 3 bases; bases with no gene match: 4. The CDR3 covers 15 residues. The CDR3 DNA follows: TGTGCCAGCAGTGATTTCGGGACAGGGGCCTACGAGCAGTACTTC. Protein product: CASSDFGTGAYEQYF.